This T cell receptor beta chain was profiled in a study of T-cell memory formation after mild COVID-19. Study in general: For the most part, TCR clusters were specific to one donor. Study-wide results and caveats: Clones shrinking from day 15 to 85 showed even CD4/CD8 mixes; later expanders tilted CD4+. The second-wave clones peaking on day 37 were not confirmed as SARS-CoV-2-specific. A subset of responding clones appeared in pre-infection memory, suggesting cross-reactive memory joined.

On this clonotype: Antigen: not known.

TCRdb reprocessed the 5' RACE reads with MiXCR, giving one entry per CDR3 protein. The profile shows about 180,000 distinct CDR3 sequences, under 20% of them singletons. In germline, CDR1 is SGHTA, CDR2 FQGNSA. V lost 5 bases and J lost 2; bases outside the gene matches: 5. The CDR3 loop spans 16 amino acids. The sequence was obtained from an adult woman who had mild COVID-19 (a few samples of this study predate the infection). Cell type and time point are not known. The chain joins TRBV7-2 to TRBJ2-3, with 12 positions matching TRBD2. Sequenced: PBMCs or a T cell subset sorted from them (not recorded which). The CDR3 DNA follows: TGTGCCAGCAGCCAACTAGCGGGAGGACCCACAGATACGCAGTATTTT. This sequence encodes CASSQLAGGPTDTQYF.